This entry concerns a single T cell receptor (beta chain). This specimen belongs to a study of blood T cell repertoires in COVID-19. Study-level information: COVID-19 samples, acute and convalescent, were from the United States, Italy and Spain. T cells, B-cell-depleted T cells, or PBMCs provided the cDNA or gDNA that served as material.

Using immunoSEQ multiplex PCR, the repertoire was profiled, and TCRdb retains in-frame clones only, with some absent. This sample yields approximately 170,000 clones, of which more than 75% are seen a single time; 2.5% to 3% belongs to the top ten. The CDR3 contains 14 residues. V was pared by 8 bases and J by 6 bases, with 20 bases between. Germline loops: CDR1 SQVTM, CDR2 ANQGSEA. The specimen sequenced was peripheral blood. The TCR sequence derives from an elderly woman with COVID-19, enrolled during active disease. The chain is built from TRBV29-1 and TRBJ2-1, with D perhaps TRBD2 (6 bases). This CDR3 is CSTMGGRPPNEQFF. The DNA for the CDR3 is TGCAGCACGATGGGGGGTAGACCCCCCAATGAGCAGTTCTTC.